The next 5 T cell receptor beta chains were all read from a single sample in a study of circulating and synovial CD4+ cells in juvenile arthritis. Method: immunoSEQ multiplex PCR; TCRdb's copy keeps in-frame clones and lacks some. The top ten hold 2.9% of the sample, which has some 30,000 clones, just over 90% seen once. Sequencing input: CD4+ T cells from blood. These receptors were obtained from a human donor with juvenile idiopathic arthritis.

The chain carries TRBV18 and TRBJ2-7; D is perhaps TRBD2 (5 bases). CDR1 is KGHSH and CDR2 is LQKENI in the germline V gene. With 2 bases removed from V and 2 bases from J, the gap between germline ends came to 13 bases. The CDR3 totals 15 residues. CDR3 region: CASSPGRSSAYEQYF. The CDR3 DNA follows: TGTGCCAGCTCACCAGGCAGGAGTAGCGCCTACGAGCAGTACTTC.

The V and J genes are TRBV6-1 and TRBJ1-5; D perhaps matches TRBD1 (6 bases). Per the germline V gene, CDR1 is MNHNS and CDR2 is SASEGT. The CDR3 is 15 amino acids. Trimming took off 6 bases at V and 0 bases at J, with 12 bases between the two ends. Here the CDR3 reads CASRDSSYSNQPQHF. CDR3 DNA: TGTGCCAGCAGGGACAGCTCATATAGCAATCAGCCCCAGCATTTT.

This chain links TRBV19 with TRBJ1-1; D call uncertain. V was clipped by 7 bases and J by 1 base, with 16 bases between them. CDR3 length: 15 residues. Looked up from germline, CDR1 is LNHDA and CDR2 is SQIVND (reference sequence). The CDR3 loop reads CASTNLGRSNTEAFF. DNA of the CDR3: TGTGCCAGTACGAACCTGGGCAGGTCGAACACTGAAGCTTTCTTT.

This clone was picked up one time. The chain couples TRBV9 to TRBJ2-6; D is perhaps TRBD2 (6 bases). The CDR3 is 17 amino acids. V was trimmed by 0 bases and J by 0 bases, leaving 10 bases between them. Germline V lookup: CDR1 SGDLS, CDR2 YYNGEE. In DNA form, the CDR3 reads TGTGCCAGCAGCGTAGCTCCGGGAGACTCTGGGGCCAACGTCCTGACTTTC. The encoded protein is CASSVAPGDSGANVLTF.

This chain uses TRBV7-2 with TRBJ1-5; 7 positions agree with TRBD1. V dropped 2 bases and J dropped 8; count of bases not matched to a gene: 6. This CDR3 has 14 residues. Germline V CDR1 and CDR2: SGHTA, FQGNSA. CDR3 protein: CASSLFRGLEPQHF. The CDR3 bases are TGTGCCAGCAGCTTATTTAGGGGGCTGGAGCCCCAGCATTTT.